This is a list of T cell receptor beta chains from one sample in a study of OX40 agonist ivuxolimab in advanced cancers. Sequenced by immunoSEQ multiplex PCR; TCRdb stores in-frame clones only, minus some. The sample consists of around 83,000 clones, about 88% of them appearing once. The sample was CD4+ or CD8+ T cells sorted from blood, taken in a trial of the OX40 agonist ivuxolimab. The receptors were gathered from an adult with an advanced solid tumor such as melanoma, head and neck, liver or kidney cancer. Both conserved end residues are part of each CDR3. A D gene is named only where the DNA matches it firmly. Clone size appears in some rows only: once, few, many, or a class for an expanded clone.

- | TRBJ2-1 | - | TRBV28 | TGTGCCAGCAGTACCGGGACTGCCGCCTACAATGAGCAGTTCTTC | CASSTGTAAYNEQFF
- | TRBJ1-1 | - | TRBV5-4 | TGTGCCAGCAGCCCCGCCGTACAAGGGGGGAACACTGAAGCTTTCTTT | CASSPAVQGGNTEAFF
- | TRBJ2-7 | - | TRBV15 | TGTGCCACCAGCAGACCGGGAGCATCCTACGAGCAGTACTTC | CATSRPGASYEQYF
TRBD1 | TRBJ2-7 | - | TRBV7-9 | TGTGCCAGCAGCTTAGCTCGTGGACAGGGGGCGGACGAGCAGTACTTC | CASSLARGQGADEQYF
- | TRBJ1-3 | - | TRBV2 | TGTGCCAGCAGTGTGGGCGAGAGCTCTGGAAACACCATATATTTT | CASSVGESSGNTIYF
TRBD2 | TRBJ2-1 | - | TRBV30 | TGTGCCTGGGGACTAGCGGGAGACTACAATGAGCAGTTCTTC | CAWGLAGDYNEQFF
- | TRBJ1-4 | - | TRBV19 | TGTGCCAGTACCCCTACTGCAACTAATGAAAAACTGTTTTTT | CASTPTATNEKLFF
- | TRBJ1-4 | - | TRBV29-1 | TGCAGCGTTGAAGATACGGGGGTTAGTGAAAAACTGTTTTTT | CSVEDTGVSEKLFF
- | TRBJ1-2 | - | TRBV18 | TGTGCCAGCTCACCTACCAATTTAGGTTCGGGCTACACCTTC | CASSPTNLGSGYTF
TRBD2 | TRBJ2-7 | once | TRBV7-9 | TGTGCCAGCAGCTTAACTAGCGGGAGGACCCCACCCTACGAGCAGTACTTC | CASSLTSGRTPPYEQYF
- | TRBJ2-7 | once | TRBV6-5 | TGTGCCAGCAGTTACTCGAGGGCGGGGTTGGCCTACGAGCAGTACTTC | CASSYSRAGLAYEQYF
TRBD1 | TRBJ2-1 | - | TRBV2 | TGTGCCAGCAGGGAAAGGGGGCCTGAGCAGTTCTTC | CASRERGPEQFF
TRBD2 | TRBJ2-1 | - | TRBV9 | TGTGCCAGCAGCCCCACTCTAGCGGGAGGTGCCAATGAGCAGTTCTTC | CASSPTLAGGANEQFF
TRBD2 | TRBJ2-1 | - | TRBV4-1 | TGCGCCAGCAGCCGAAACGGGTGGACTAGCGGGAGGGAGATGGATGAGCAGTTCTTC | CASSRNGWTSGREMDEQFF
- | TRBJ1-1 | few | TRBV19 | TGTGCCAGCCGAACCCATACAGGACAGCAGGAAGCTTTCTTT | CASRTHTGQQEAFF
TRBD1 | TRBJ2-7 | - | TRBV6-1 | TGTGCCAGCAGTGAAGGGGACAGGGTCTCCTACGAGCAGTACTTC | CASSEGDRVSYEQYF
TRBD2 | TRBJ2-2 | - | TRBV5-1 | TGCGCCAGCAGCTTGACCCTAGCGGGAGAGGCCACCGGGGAGCTGTTTTTT | CASSLTLAGEATGELFF
- | TRBJ2-5 | once | TRBV4-2 | TGTGCCAGCAGCCAAGGATGGCGACAGGAAGAGACCCAGTACTTC | CASSQGWRQEETQYF
- | TRBJ2-3 | - | TRBV29-1 | TGCAGCGTTGTTTGGGCAGGGCTCACAGATACGCAGTATTTT | CSVVWAGLTDTQYF
- | TRBJ2-7 | - | TRBV7-2 | TGTGCCAGCAGCTTCGGCGACTGGAACTACGAGCAGTACTTC | CASSFGDWNYEQYF
- | TRBJ2-3 | once | TRBV5-1 | TGCGCCAGCAGCTTGGCAGATACGCAGTATTTT | CASSLADTQYF
TRBD2 | TRBJ2-1 | - | TRBV5-6 | TGTGCCAGCAGCTTGGCGGGACTAGCGGGAGATCGGTACAATGAGCAGTTCTTC | CASSLAGLAGDRYNEQFF
TRBD1 | TRBJ1-1 | - | TRBV6-6 | TGTGCCAGCGACCTACGAGGGGGCGCCGAAGCTTTCTTT | CASDLRGGAEAFF
- | TRBJ1-5 | - | TRBV2 | TGTGCCAGCAGTGAAGCGAGGCTAGGGTGGGATCAGCCCCAGCATTTT | CASSEARLGWDQPQHF
- | TRBJ1-1 | - | TRBV7-8 | TGTGCCAGCACCCACTTTAACACTGAAGCTTTCTTT | CASTHFNTEAFF
- | TRBJ1-3 | - | TRBV2 | TGTGCCAGCAGACCCACTCTGGGATCTGGAAACACCATATATTTT | CASRPTLGSGNTIYF
- | TRBJ1-1 | - | TRBV18 | TGTGCCAGCTCACCACCGAATGCGGACGAGAACACTGAAGCTTTCTTT | CASSPPNADENTEAFF
- | TRBJ2-3 | - | TRBV6-5 | TGTGCCAGCAGTTCCCCCTCGGTAGGCACAGATACGCAGTATTTT | CASSSPSVGTDTQYF